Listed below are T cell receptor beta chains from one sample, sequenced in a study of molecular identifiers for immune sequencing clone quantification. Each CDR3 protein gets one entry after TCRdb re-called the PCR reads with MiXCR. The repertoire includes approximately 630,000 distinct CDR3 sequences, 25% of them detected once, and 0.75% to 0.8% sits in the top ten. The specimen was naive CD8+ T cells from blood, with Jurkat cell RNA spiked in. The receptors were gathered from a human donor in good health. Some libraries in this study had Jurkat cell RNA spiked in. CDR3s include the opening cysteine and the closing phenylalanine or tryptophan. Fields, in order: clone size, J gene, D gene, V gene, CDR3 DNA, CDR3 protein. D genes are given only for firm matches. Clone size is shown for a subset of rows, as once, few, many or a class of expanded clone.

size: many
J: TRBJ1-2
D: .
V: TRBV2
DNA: TGTGCCAGCAGTGAATCTGATGCTAACTATGGCTACACCTTC
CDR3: CASSESDANYGYTF

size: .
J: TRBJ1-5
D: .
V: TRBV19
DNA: TGTGCCAGTAGTATAGGCAGCCGGGGTCTTCAGCCCCAGCATTTT
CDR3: CASSIGSRGLQPQHF

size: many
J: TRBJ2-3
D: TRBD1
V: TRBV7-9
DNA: TGTGCCAGCAGCTTAGTAGGACAGGGAGCCGATACGCAGTATTTT
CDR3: CASSLVGQGADTQYF

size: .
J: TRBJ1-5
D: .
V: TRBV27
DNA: TGTACCAGCAGTTTATCAGGGGTGTTTCAGCCCCAGCATTTT
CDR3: CTSSLSGVFQPQHF

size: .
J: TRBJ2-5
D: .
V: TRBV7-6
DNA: TGTGCCAGCAGCTCCTCCCGAGGGGAGACCCAGTACTTC
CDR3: CASSSSRGETQYF

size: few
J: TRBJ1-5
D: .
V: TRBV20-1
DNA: TGCAGTGCTAGAGCTTGGGTTGGGAGCAATCAGCCCCAGCATTTT
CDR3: CSARAWVGSNQPQHF

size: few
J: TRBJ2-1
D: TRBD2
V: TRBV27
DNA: TGTGCCAGCAGTCAGGGAGCGGGGGGCACCTACAATGAGCAGTTCTTC
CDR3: CASSQGAGGTYNEQFF

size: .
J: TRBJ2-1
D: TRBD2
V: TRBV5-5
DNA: TGTGCCAGCAGCCCGGCCCTTCTAGCGGGGGGTACCTACAATGAGCAGTTCTTC
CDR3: CASSPALLAGGTYNEQFF

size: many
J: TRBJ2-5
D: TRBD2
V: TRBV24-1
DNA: TGTGCCACCAGTGATCTCCGCGGAAGAGGGCCTAAAAGCGGGGTTCTTCAAGAGACCCAGTACTTC
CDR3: CATSDLRGRGPKSGVLQETQYF

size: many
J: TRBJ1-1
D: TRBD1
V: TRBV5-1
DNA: TGCGCCAGCAGCTCCAAGCAGGGGGCCATGAACACTGAAGCTTTCTTT
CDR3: CASSSKQGAMNTEAFF

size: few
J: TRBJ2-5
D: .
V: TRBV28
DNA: TGTGCCAGCAGTTTCAGGGGGGCGATCCAGTACTTC
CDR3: CASSFRGAIQYF

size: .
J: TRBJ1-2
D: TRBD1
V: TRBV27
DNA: TGTGCCAGCGCGCAGGGGGGTACTAACTATGGCTACACCTTC
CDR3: CASAQGGTNYGYTF

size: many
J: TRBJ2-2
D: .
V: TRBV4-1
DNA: TGCGCCAGCAGCCAAGATCGCCAGAACACCGGGGAGCTGTTTTTT
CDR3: CASSQDRQNTGELFF

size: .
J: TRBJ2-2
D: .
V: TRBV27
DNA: TGTGCCAGCAGTTTATGGGGACCCGGGGAGCTGTTTTTT
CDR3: CASSLWGPGELFF

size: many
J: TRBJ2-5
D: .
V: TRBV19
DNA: TGTGCCAGTAGTATAAGGGTTCAAGAGACCCAGTACTTC
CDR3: CASSIRVQETQYF

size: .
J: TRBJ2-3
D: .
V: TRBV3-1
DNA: TGTGCCAGAAGCCAAGAAACCTCCGGTGGTACCACCACAGATACGCAGTATTTT
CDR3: CARSQETSGGTTTDTQYF

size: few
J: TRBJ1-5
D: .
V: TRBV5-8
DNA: TGTGCCAGCAGCTTAACACCTTATAGCAATCAGCCCCAGCATTTT
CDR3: CASSLTPYSNQPQHF

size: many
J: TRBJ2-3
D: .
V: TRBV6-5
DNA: TGTGCCAGCAGTTACCCCACGGGCACAGATACGCAGTATTTT
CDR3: CASSYPTGTDTQYF

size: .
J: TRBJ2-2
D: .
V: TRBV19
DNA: TGTGCCAGTAGTATAGTCCAGGGTCACCCCGGGGTGCTGTTTTTT
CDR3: CASSIVQGHPGVLFF

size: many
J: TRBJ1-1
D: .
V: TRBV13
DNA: TGTGCCAGCAGCTTCTCTGGGTCTAGCGCTGAAGCTTTCTTT
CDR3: CASSFSGSSAEAFF

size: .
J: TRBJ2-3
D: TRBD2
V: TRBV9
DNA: TGTGCCAGCAGCTCCCCGGGACTAGCGGATTCTAGCACAGATACGCAGTATTTT
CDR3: CASSSPGLADSSTDTQYF

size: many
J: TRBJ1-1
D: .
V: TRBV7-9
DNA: TGTGCCAGCAGCTTAGTAGGTAGGGGTGCAACTGAAGCTTTCTTT
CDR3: CASSLVGRGATEAFF

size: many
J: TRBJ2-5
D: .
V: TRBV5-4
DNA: TGTGCCAGCAGCTTGAGGAGGGGCCAAGAGACCCAGTACTTC
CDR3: CASSLRRGQETQYF

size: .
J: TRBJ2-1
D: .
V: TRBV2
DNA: TGTGCCAGCGGGGCTATGCTCCAGAGTGAGCAGTTCTTC
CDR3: CASGAMLQSEQFF